This record looks at one T cell receptor (beta chain) sequence and its context. This sample was included in a study of monozygotic twins with inflammatory bowel disease. Starting material for each TCR library was about 3,500 ng of total RNA. TCRdb reprocessed the 5' RACE reads, with one entry per CDR3 protein and no DNA. The record lists about 160,000 distinct CDR3 sequences, of which the ten most abundant hold over 2.5%. The CDR3 length is 17 residues. Source material: blood. This chain uses TRBV12-3 or TRBV12-4 with TRBJ1-2; TCRdb indicates TRBD1, and absent DNA this call remains unverified. The sequence came from a human donor with ulcerative colitis or Crohn's disease, or a healthy co-twin of an affected twin (not recorded which). The CDR3 loop reads CASSSGTGGPTNYGYTF.